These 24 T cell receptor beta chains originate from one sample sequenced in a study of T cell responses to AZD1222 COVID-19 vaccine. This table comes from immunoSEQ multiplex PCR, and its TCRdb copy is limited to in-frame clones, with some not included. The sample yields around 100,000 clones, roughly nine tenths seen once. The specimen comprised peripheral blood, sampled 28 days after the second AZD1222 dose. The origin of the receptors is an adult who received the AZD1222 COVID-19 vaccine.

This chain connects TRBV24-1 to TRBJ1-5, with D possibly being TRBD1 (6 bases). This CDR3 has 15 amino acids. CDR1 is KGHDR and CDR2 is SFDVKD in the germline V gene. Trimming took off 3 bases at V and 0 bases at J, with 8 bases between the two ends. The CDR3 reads CATSDAQGSNQPQHF. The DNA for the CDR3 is TGTGCCACCAGTGATGCACAGGGTAGCAATCAGCCCCAGCATTTT.

This CDR3 is CASSSQTGTSEAFF. The CDR3 DNA is TGTGCCAGCAGCTCCCAGACCGGGACATCTGAAGCTTTCTTT. The chain links TRBV7-8 to TRBJ1-1; D might be TRBD1 (6 bases). Per germline, CDR1 SGHVS and CDR2 FQNEAQ. The V end was cut by 4 bases, the J end by 6 bases, with 15 bases between. The CDR3 covers 14 residues. Full variable domain (missing parts from reference TRBV7-8 and TRBJ1-1): GAGVSQSPRYKVAKRGQDVALRCDPISGHVSLFWYQQALGQGPEFLTYFQNEAQLDKSGLPSDRFFAERPEGSVSTLKIQRTQQEDSAVYLCASSSQTGTSEAFFGQGTRLTVV.

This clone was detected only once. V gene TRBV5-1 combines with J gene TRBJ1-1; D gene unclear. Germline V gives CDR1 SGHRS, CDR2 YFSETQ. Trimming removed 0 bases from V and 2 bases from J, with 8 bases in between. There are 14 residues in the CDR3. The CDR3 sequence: CASSLGSVNTEAFF. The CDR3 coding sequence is TGCGCCAGCAGCTTGGGTTCAGTAAACACTGAAGCTTTCTTT. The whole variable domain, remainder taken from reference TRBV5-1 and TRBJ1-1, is KAGVTQTPRYLIKTRGQQVTLSCSPISGHRSVSWYQQTPGQGLQFLFEYFSETQRNKGNFPGRFSGRQFSNSRSEMNVSTLELGDSALYLCASSLGSVNTEAFFGQGTRLTVV.

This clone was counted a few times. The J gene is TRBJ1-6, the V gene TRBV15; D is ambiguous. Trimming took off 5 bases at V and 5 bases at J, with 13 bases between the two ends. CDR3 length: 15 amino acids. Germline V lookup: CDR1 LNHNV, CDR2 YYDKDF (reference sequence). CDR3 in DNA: TGTGCCACCAGCGGACGGACGGAAAATAATTCACCCCTCCACTTT. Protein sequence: CATSGRTENNSPLHF.

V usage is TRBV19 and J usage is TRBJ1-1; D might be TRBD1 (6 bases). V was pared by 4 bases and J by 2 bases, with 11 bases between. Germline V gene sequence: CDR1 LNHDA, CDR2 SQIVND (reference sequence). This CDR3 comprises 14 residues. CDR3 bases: TGTGCCAGTAGTAAGGGACAAAGAAACACTGAAGCTTTCTTT. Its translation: CASSKGQRNTEAFF.

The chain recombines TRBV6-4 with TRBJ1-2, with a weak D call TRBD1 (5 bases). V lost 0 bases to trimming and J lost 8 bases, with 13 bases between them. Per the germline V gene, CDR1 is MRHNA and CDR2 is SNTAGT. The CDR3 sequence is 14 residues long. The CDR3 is CASSDSGEARGYTF. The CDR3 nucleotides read TGTGCCAGCAGTGACTCAGGGGAGGCGCGGGGCTACACCTTC.

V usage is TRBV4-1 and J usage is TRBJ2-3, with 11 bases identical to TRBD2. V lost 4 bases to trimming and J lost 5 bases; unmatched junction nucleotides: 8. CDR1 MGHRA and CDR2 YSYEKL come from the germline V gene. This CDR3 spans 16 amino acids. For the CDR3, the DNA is TGCGCCAGCAGCCCCTTAGCGGGAGGGCGCTTAGATACGCAGTATTTT. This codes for CASSPLAGGRLDTQYF.

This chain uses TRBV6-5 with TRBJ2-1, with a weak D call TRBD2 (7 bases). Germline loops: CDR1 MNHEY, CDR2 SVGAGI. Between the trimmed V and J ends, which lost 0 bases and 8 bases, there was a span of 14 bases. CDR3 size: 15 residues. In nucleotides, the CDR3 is TGTGCCAGCAGTTACTCAGGGGGGGGATCTGATGAGCAGTTCTTC. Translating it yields CASSYSGGGSDEQFF.

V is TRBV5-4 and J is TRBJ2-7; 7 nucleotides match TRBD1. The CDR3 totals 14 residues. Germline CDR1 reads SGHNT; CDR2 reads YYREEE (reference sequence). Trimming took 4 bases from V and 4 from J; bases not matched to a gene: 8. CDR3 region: CASSTGQRTYEQYF. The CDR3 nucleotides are TGTGCCAGCAGCACGGGACAGCGTACTTACGAGCAGTACTTC.

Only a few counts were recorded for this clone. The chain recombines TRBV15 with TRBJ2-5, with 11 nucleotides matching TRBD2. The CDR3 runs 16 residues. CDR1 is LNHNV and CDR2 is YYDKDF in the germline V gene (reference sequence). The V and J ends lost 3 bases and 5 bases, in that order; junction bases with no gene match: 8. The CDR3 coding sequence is TGTGCCACCAGCAGGGGACTAGCGGTCGGGGGGGAGACCCAGTACTTC. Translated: CATSRGLAVGGETQYF.

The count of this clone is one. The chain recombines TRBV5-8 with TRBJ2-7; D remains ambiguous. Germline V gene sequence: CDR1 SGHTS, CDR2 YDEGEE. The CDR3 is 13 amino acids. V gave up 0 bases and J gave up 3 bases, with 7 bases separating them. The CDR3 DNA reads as TGTGCCAGCAGCTTGGCCGACGACTACGAGCAGTACTTC. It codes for CASSLADDYEQYF.

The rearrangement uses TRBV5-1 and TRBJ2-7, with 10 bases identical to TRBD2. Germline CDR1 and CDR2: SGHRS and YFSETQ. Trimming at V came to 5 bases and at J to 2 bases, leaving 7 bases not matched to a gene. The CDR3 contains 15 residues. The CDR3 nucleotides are TGCGCCAGCAGAAGGGCTAGCGGGGGCCCCTACGAGCAGTACTTC. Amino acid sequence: CASRRASGGPYEQYF.

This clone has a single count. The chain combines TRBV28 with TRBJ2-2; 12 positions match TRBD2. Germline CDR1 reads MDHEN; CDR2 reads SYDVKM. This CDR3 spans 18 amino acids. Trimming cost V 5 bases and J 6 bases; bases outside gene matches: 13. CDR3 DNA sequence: TGTGCCAGCAGTCAATGGACTAGCGGGATCCGGTGGCCCGGGGAGCTGTTTTTT. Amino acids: CASSQWTSGIRWPGELFF.

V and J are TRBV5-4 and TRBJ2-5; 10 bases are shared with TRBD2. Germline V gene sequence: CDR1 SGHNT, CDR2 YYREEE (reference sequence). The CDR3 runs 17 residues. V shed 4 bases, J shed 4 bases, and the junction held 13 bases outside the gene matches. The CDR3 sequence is CASSDGTSATRGETQYF. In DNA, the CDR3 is TGTGCCAGCAGCGACGGGACTAGCGCCACGAGAGGAGAGACCCAGTACTTC.

The CDR3 loop is CASSLAGSDEQFF. In nucleotides, the CDR3 is TGTGCCAGCAGCTTGGCAGGGTCCGATGAGCAGTTCTTC. This chain joins TRBV5-4 and TRBJ2-1, with a weak D call TRBD1 (5 bases). The CDR3 sequence is 13 residues long. V shed 0 bases and J shed 8 bases, with 9 bases lying between them. The germline V gene encodes CDR1 SGHNT and CDR2 YYREEE (reference sequence).

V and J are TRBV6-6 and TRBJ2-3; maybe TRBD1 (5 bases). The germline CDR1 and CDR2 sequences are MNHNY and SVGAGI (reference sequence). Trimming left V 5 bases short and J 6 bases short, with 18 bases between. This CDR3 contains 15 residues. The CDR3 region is CASSKIGASSDTQYF. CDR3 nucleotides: TGTGCCAGCAGTAAAATTGGGGCGAGTTCCGATACGCAGTATTTT.

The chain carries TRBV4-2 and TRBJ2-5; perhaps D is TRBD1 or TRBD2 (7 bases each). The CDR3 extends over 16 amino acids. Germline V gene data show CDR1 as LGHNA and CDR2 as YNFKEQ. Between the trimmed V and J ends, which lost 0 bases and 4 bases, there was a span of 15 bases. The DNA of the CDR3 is TGTGCCAGCAGCCAAGATCAGGGGGAGGGCCTAGAGACCCAGTACTTC. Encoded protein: CASSQDQGEGLETQYF.

CDR3 DNA: TGTGCCAGCAGCTTATCCGGGGGCCAAAATTCACCCCTCCACTTT. Residues: CASSLSGGQNSPLHF. The gene calls are TRBV7-2 and TRBJ1-6, with D perhaps matching TRBD1 (6 bases). V was shortened by 2 bases and J by 7 bases, with 12 bases between the two germline ends. From germline, CDR1 is SGHTA and CDR2 FQGNSA. The CDR3 is made up of 15 amino acids.

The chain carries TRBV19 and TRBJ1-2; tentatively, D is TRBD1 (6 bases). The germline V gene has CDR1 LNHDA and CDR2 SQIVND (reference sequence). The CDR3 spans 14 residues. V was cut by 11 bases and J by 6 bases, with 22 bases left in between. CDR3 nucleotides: TGTGCCCGAGAAACCGGGACAAAGAAGAATGGCTACACCTTC. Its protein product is CARETGTKKNGYTF.

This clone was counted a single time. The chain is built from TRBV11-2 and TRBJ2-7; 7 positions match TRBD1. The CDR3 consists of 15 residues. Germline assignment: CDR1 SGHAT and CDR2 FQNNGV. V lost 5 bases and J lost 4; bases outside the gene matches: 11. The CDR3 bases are TGTGCCAGCAGCGACCGAGGACAGGTATTATACGAGCAGTACTTC. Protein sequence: CASSDRGQVLYEQYF.

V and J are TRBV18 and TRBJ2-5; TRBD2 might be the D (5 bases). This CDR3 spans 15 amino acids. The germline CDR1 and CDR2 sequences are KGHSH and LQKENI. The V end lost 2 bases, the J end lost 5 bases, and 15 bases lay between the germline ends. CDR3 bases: TGTGCCAGCTCACCAGGAGGTCGGGTGCAGGAGACCCAGTACTTC. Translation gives CASSPGGRVQETQYF.

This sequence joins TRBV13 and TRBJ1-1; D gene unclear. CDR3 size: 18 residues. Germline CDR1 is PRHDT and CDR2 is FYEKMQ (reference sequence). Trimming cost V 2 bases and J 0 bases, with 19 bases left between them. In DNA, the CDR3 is TGTGCCAGCAGCTTAATGGATTGGACCCCAGTGATGAACACTGAAGCTTTCTTT. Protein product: CASSLMDWTPVMNTEAFF.

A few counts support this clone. The CDR3 here is CSVTRTGGTEAFF. The CDR3 DNA reads TGCAGCGTGACGAGGACAGGGGGCACTGAAGCTTTCTTT. V is TRBV29-1 and J is TRBJ1-1, with 10 bases lining up with TRBD1. J was trimmed by 4 bases and V by 6 bases; bases with no gene match: 5. Germline CDR1 is SQVTM and CDR2 is ANQGSEA. The CDR3 spans 13 residues.

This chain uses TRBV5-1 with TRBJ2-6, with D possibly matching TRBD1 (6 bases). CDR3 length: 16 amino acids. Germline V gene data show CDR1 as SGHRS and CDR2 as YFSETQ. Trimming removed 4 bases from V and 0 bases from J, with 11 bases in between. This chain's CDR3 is CASSPRQASGANVLTF. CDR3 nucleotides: TGCGCCAGCAGCCCTCGACAGGCCTCTGGGGCCAACGTCCTGACTTTC.